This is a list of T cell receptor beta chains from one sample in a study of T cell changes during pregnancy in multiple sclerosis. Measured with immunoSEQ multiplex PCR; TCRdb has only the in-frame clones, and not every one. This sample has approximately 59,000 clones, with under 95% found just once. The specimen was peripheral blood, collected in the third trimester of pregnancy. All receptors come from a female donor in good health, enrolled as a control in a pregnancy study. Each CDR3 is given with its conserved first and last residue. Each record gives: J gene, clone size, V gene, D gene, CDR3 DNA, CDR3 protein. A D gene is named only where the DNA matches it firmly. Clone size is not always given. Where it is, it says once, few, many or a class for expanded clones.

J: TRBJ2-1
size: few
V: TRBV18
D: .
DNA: TGTGCCAGCTCACCCCTCGCGGATGAGCAGTTCTTC
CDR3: CASSPLADEQFF

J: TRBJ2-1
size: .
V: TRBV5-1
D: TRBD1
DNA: TGCGCCAGCAGCTCGGGGACAGGGGCTTGGGATGAGCAGTTCTTC
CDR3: CASSSGTGAWDEQFF

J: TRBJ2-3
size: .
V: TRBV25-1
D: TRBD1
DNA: TGTGCCAGCAGTCGACAGGGTGGCACAGATACGCAGTATTTT
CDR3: CASSRQGGTDTQYF

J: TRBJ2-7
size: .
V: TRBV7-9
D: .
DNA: TGTGCCAGCAGCTCCGGACAGACCTACGAGCAGTACTTC
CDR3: CASSSGQTYEQYF

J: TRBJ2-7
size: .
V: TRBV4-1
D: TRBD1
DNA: TGCGCCAGCAGCCAAGGGAGGACAGGGGGCGGTTACGAGCAGTACTTC
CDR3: CASSQGRTGGGYEQYF

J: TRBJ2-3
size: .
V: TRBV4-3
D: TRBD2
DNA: TGCGCCAGCAGCCAGGGACTAGCGGGCACAGATACGCAGTATTTT
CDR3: CASSQGLAGTDTQYF

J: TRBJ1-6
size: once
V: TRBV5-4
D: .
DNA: TGTGCCAGCAGCTCTGCAGGGGAGAGGAGCTATAATTCACCCCTCCACTTT
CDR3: CASSSAGERSYNSPLHF

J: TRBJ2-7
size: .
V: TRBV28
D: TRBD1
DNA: TGTGCCAGCAGTTCTACCTCGAAGGGGGCCTCCTACGAGCAGTACTTC
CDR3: CASSSTSKGASYEQYF

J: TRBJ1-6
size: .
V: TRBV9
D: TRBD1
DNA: TGTGCCAGCAGCCCACAAGAACGGGGGAACAGGGGTAATTCACCCCTCCACTTT
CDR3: CASSPQERGNRGNSPLHF

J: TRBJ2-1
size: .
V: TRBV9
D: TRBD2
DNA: TGTGCCAGCAGCCATCGCGGACTAGCGAGGGATGAGCAGTTCTTC
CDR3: CASSHRGLARDEQFF

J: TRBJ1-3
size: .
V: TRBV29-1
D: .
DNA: TGCAGCGTTGAAGGACTCGGGAGCTCTGGAAACACCATATATTTT
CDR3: CSVEGLGSSGNTIYF

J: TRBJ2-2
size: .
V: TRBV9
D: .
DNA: TGTGCCAGCAGCGCTGGACAGCCCGGGGAGCTGTTTTTT
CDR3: CASSAGQPGELFF

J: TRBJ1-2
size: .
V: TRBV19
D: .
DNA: TGTGCCAGTAGTATAGTGGACACCTTTAACTATGGCTACACCTTC
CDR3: CASSIVDTFNYGYTF

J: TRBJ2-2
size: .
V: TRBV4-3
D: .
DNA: TGCGCCAGCAGCCACGATTTTTTACAGGGAAACACCGGGGAGCTGTTTTTT
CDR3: CASSHDFLQGNTGELFF

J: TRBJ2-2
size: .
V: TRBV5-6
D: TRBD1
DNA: TGTGCCAGCAGCCTGACAGGGTCCGGGGAGCTGTTTTTT
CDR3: CASSLTGSGELFF

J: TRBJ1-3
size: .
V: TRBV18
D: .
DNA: TGTGCCAGCTCTACAGGGAATGCTGGAAACACCATATATTTT
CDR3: CASSTGNAGNTIYF

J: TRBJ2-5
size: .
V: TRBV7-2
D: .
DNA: TGTGCCAGCAGCCCGGGACAACAAGAGACCCAGTACTTC
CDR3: CASSPGQQETQYF